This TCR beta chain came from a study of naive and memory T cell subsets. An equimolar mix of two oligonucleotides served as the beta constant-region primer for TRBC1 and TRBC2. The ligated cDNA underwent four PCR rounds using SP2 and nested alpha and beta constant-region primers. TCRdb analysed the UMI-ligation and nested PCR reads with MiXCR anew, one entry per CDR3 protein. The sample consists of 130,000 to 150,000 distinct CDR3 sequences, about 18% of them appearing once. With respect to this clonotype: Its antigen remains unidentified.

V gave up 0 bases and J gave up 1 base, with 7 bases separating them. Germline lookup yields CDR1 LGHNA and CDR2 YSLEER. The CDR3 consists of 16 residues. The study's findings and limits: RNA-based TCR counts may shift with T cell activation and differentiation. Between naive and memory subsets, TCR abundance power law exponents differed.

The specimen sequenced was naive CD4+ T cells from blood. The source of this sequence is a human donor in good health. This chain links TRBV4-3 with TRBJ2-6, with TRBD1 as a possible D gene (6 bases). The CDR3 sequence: CASSQEGGSGANVLTF. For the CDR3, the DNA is TGCGCCAGCAGCCAAGAAGGGGGATCTGGGGCCAACGTCCTGACTTTC.